This TCR beta chain was recovered during a study of cytomegalovirus exposure and HLA in healthy donors. General study results and limits: As was reported, the classifier diagnosed cytomegalovirus status with high specificity and sensitivity.

Despite likely unrecorded immune exposures, the donors were nominally healthy at the time of sampling. The CDR3 extends over 15 amino acids. J gave up 5 bases and V 4 bases, and 5 bases lay outside the gene matches. Germline V gene sequence: CDR1 SGHTA, CDR2 FQGTGA. The PCR was carried out with 60 Vbeta primers and 13 Jbeta primers. Under the authors' procedure: A follow-up analysis tallied about 80 million unique TCR beta chains, some 9.9 million shared. Sequencing used immunoSEQ multiplex PCR; TCRdb keeps in-frame clones, though not all of them. V and J calls and clone size are as listed in that table; D and trimming were resolved from the DNA. The top ten clones hold under 8% of a sample with about 160,000 clones, 80% to 90% of them seen once. This clone appeared once. No antigen is known for it.

The receptor comes from a man aged 50 to 60 in good health and CMV-seropositive. The sequencing sample was made of PBMCs. V is TRBV7-3 and J is TRBJ2-3; the match to TRBD2 covers 11 bases. The CDR3 DNA reads as TGTGCCAGCAGCTCGACTAGCGGGGAGGGAGATACGCAGTATTTT. This codes for CASSSTSGEGDTQYF.